This T cell receptor beta chain was sequenced for a study of blood T cells in healthy people across ages. Study overall: Per two T cells, template switching captured roughly one barcoded beta molecule.

This clonotype has a count of ten or more. Its antigen is not identified. The CDR3 is 15 residues long. The germline gives CDR1 SGHDN, CDR2 FVKESK. V lost 1 base and J lost 2; bases outside the gene matches: 5. Combining a sample-barcoded 5' primer with a J-beta primer mix, a second PCR ran for about 7 to 11 cycles. Each cDNA molecule, via a template-switch adaptor with 12 random nucleotides, was tagged. TCRdb reprocessed the 5' RACE reads with MiXCR, giving one entry per CDR3 protein. The sample holds fewer than 750,000 distinct CDR3 sequences, 45% to 60% seen once. Whole-study findings and limits: In the absence of known donor CMV status, changes in expanded clonotypes were possibly confounded.

The source material was blood. This receptor was taken from a woman of 80 years or more in good health. V and J are TRBV14 and TRBJ2-7; TRBD2 agrees at 7 bases. The CDR3 is CASSQGAGKTYEQYF. The CDR3, as DNA: TGTGCCAGCAGCCAAGGAGCGGGGAAAACCTACGAGCAGTACTTC.